This record concerns one TCR beta chain sequence. The sample originates from a study of blood T cell repertoires in COVID-19. For the study at large: Donors in the United States, Italy and Spain gave samples during acute or convalescent COVID-19. The cDNA or gDNA used as material had been derived from T cells, B-cell-depleted T cells, or PBMCs.

This CDR3 has 16 residues. Germline-derived CDR1 and CDR2 are LNHDA and SQIVND (reference sequence). Unmatched junction bases numbered 2, after V lost 1 base and J lost 1 base. Original data processing: Reference gene primers were amplified, and this amplification served to estimate nucleated cell counts. Generated by immunoSEQ multiplex PCR, the TCRdb table keeps only in-frame clones and is missing some. V, J and clone size are taken as reported in that table, and D and trimming were inferred from the DNA itself. In the table there are over 130,000 clones, 85% to 90% of which are singletons. The sample comprised peripheral blood. The sequence came from an elderly woman with acute or convalescent COVID-19. The J gene is TRBJ2-2, the V gene TRBV19, with TRBD1 matching 8 bases. This CDR3 reads CASSIGGTGNTGELFF. CDR3 bases: TGTGCCAGTAGTATAGGGGGGACAGGGAACACCGGGGAGCTGTTTTTT.